The 20 T cell receptor beta chains given below trace back to one sample, sequenced in a study of shared clonotypes between healthy human individuals. Only in-frame clones appear in the TCRdb table, and some are missing; sequencing was by immunoSEQ multiplex PCR. The data contain over 1.5 million clones, under 99% of them singletons. Sequencing used naive CD4+ T cells sorted from blood. Subset defined: CD45RA+ positively selected. Every receptor here comes from a man aged 25 to 45 in good health.

The chain joins TRBV5-1 to TRBJ2-1, with D possibly being TRBD1 (5 bases). CDR3 size: 16 residues. V dropped 4 bases and J dropped 0 bases, with 14 bases sitting between them. Germline loops: CDR1 SGHRS, CDR2 YFSETQ. The CDR3: CASSLQGDPSYNEQFF. CDR3 DNA sequence: TGCGCCAGCAGCCTGCAGGGCGACCCCTCCTACAATGAGCAGTTCTTC. Full variable domain (outside the CDR3, taken from reference TRBV5-1 and TRBJ2-1): KAGVTQTPRYLIKTRGQQVTLSCSPISGHRSVSWYQQTPGQGLQFLFEYFSETQRNKGNFPGRFSGRQFSNSRSEMNVSTLELGDSALYLCASSLQGDPSYNEQFFGPGTRLTVL.

The rearrangement joins TRBV6-1 to TRBJ2-7, with D possibly being TRBD1 (6 bases). Trimming took 3 bases from V and 5 from J, leaving 14 bases between them. This CDR3 comprises 14 residues. Germline CDR1 MNHNS, CDR2 SASEGT. The CDR3 protein is CASSDTTGPDEQYF. In nucleotides, the CDR3 is TGTGCCAGCAGTGACACGACAGGCCCAGACGAGCAGTACTTC.

The V gene is TRBV19, the J gene TRBJ2-1, with D possibly being TRBD2 (6 bases). With 4 bases removed from V and 7 bases from J, the gap between germline ends came to 14 bases. Germline-derived CDR1 and CDR2 are LNHDA and SQIVND (reference sequence). CDR3 length: 14 amino acids. The DNA for the CDR3 is TGTGCCAGTAGTACTATAGGAGGGCCAAATGAGCAGTTCTTC. Amino acid sequence: CASSTIGGPNEQFF.

The chain joins TRBV15 to TRBJ1-1; no clear D. The CDR3 is 15 residues long. V lost 0 bases and J 1 base, leaving 9 bases between the germline ends. Germline assignment: CDR1 LNHNV and CDR2 YYDKDF (reference sequence). The CDR3 protein is CATSRDSTWNTEAFF. Here the CDR3 DNA reads TGTGCCACCAGCAGAGATTCTACGTGGAACACTGAAGCTTTCTTT.

The V gene is TRBV4-3, the J gene TRBJ2-3, with TRBD2 matching 9 bases. The CDR3 spans 15 residues. With 4 bases clipped from V and 3 bases from J, the junction kept 5 bases outside the gene matches. CDR1 and CDR2 from the germline V gene are LGHNA and YSLEER. Here the CDR3 reads CASSLSGSITDTQYF. For the CDR3, the DNA is TGCGCCAGCAGCCTTAGCGGGAGTATAACAGATACGCAGTATTTT.

V and J are TRBV5-4 and TRBJ1-2; 8 bases map to TRBD1. The junction had 8 bases not matched to a gene; V was cut back by 0 bases and J by 4 bases. The CDR3 has 16 amino acids. Germline loops: CDR1 SGHNT, CDR2 YYREEE (reference sequence). CDR3 residues: CASSLEARGRGYGYTF. DNA of the CDR3: TGTGCCAGCAGCTTGGAGGCCAGGGGGCGCGGCTATGGCTACACCTTC.

The V and J genes are TRBV5-6 and TRBJ2-7; D remains ambiguous. The V end lost 2 bases, the J end lost 7 bases, and 10 bases lay between the germline ends. Germline lookup yields CDR1 SGHDT and CDR2 YYEEEE. This CDR3 is built from 12 residues. CDR3 nucleotides: TGTGCCAGCAGCTTCCCAGTGGGAGAGCAGTACTTC. Its translation is CASSFPVGEQYF.

V is TRBV5-1 and J is TRBJ1-1, with 12 bases fitting TRBD1. The germline V gene encodes CDR1 SGHRS and CDR2 YFSETQ. The CDR3 length is 16 residues. V lost 5 bases to trimming and J lost 5 bases; unmatched junction nucleotides: 10. The DNA of the CDR3 is TGCGCCAGCAGGGGGGACAGGGGGCCCCTACGTACTGAAGCTTTCTTT. Translated, it gives CASRGDRGPLRTEAFF.

Note on this clone: The junction departs from the called germline gene at one end, perhaps through a read error. CDR3 region: CASSSAVYNEQFF. The CDR3 region has the DNA TGTGCTAGCAGCTCCGCCGTCTACAATGAGCAGTTCTTC. The chain couples TRBV7-7 to TRBJ2-1; no clear D gene. The CDR3 length is 13 residues. Per the germline V gene, CDR1 is SSHAT and CDR2 is FNYEAQ (reference sequence).

The CDR3 bases are TGTGCCAGCAGCCCCGACAGGGTTGGGACCCAGTACTTC. Amino acids: CASSPDRVGTQYF. The rearrangement links TRBV11-3 to TRBJ2-5; 7 bases match TRBD1. V gave up 5 bases and J gave up 7 bases; unmatched junction bases: 7. In germline, CDR1 is SGHNT, CDR2 YENEEA. The CDR3 extends over 13 amino acids.

J is TRBJ1-1 and V is TRBV19; 7 bases are a match to TRBD1. J lost 6 bases, V lost 7 bases, and 8 bases had no gene match. Germline-derived CDR1 and CDR2 are LNHDA and SQIVND (reference sequence). This CDR3 contains 13 residues. CDR3 sequence reads: CASTPTGRAEAFF. CDR3 nucleotide sequence: TGTGCCAGTACCCCGACAGGGAGGGCTGAAGCTTTCTTT.

This sequence joins TRBV19 and TRBJ2-1, with 14 bases aligning to TRBD2. From germline, CDR1 is LNHDA and CDR2 SQIVND (reference sequence). CDR3 length equals 17 residues. The trim removed 3 bases at V and 4 bases at J, leaving 5 bases unmatched. Written as DNA, the CDR3 is TGTGCCAGTAGTATGGGACTAGCGGGAGTGGGGTACAATGAGCAGTTCTTC. Translated: CASSMGLAGVGYNEQFF.

The CDR3 DNA is TGTGCCAGCAGCGCAAGGGGGGACTCCTACAATGAGCAGTTCTTC. Protein product: CASSARGDSYNEQFF. The V call is TRBV9, the J call TRBJ2-1; tentatively, D is TRBD1 or TRBD2 (6 bases each). The CDR3 runs to 15 residues. The ends were cut back, 3 bases at V and 0 bases at J, with 10 bases in the middle. In germline, CDR1 is SGDLS, CDR2 YYNGEE.

This rearrangement joins TRBV6-6 to TRBJ1-2; TRBD1 aligns across 7 bases. The germline CDR1 and CDR2 sequences are MNHNY and SVGAGI (reference sequence). With V trimmed by 5 bases and J by 7 bases, 7 bases remained unmatched. The CDR3 contains 13 residues. CDR3 sequence: CASSTTGQFGYTF. CDR3 bases: TGTGCCAGCAGTACTACGGGACAGTTTGGCTACACCTTC.

J is TRBJ2-1 and V is TRBV29-1; D not certain. V lost 8 bases, J lost 5 bases, and 10 bases lay in between. Germline V gene sequence: CDR1 SQVTM, CDR2 ANQGSEA. The CDR3 runs to 11 residues. CDR3 bases: TGCAGCTCACTCCTTAACAATGAGCAGTTCTTC. It translates to CSSLLNNEQFF.

The chain carries TRBV7-2 and TRBJ2-3; 9 bases fit TRBD2. V dropped 1 base and J dropped 7; count of bases not matched to a gene: 6. In germline, CDR1 is SGHTA, CDR2 FQGNSA. This CDR3 is built from 15 residues. The CDR3 DNA sequence: TGTGCCAGCAGCTTAGGCGGGGGGGGCTTGAATACGCAGTATTTT. This encodes CASSLGGGGLNTQYF.

For the CDR3, the DNA is TGTGCCAGCAGGACCGAAACACAGGGGAGGGCGGCATATGGCTACACCTTC. Translation gives CASRTETQGRAAYGYTF. The genes are TRBV28 and TRBJ1-2; TRBD1 aligns across 7 bases. The trim removed 6 bases at V and 5 bases at J, leaving 18 bases unmatched. The CDR3 extends over 17 amino acids. Germline CDR1 and CDR2: MDHEN and SYDVKM.

The rearrangement joins TRBV4-3 to TRBJ2-1; D unclear. V lost 5 bases and J 6 bases, leaving 14 bases between the germline ends. The CDR3 has 14 amino acids. From germline, CDR1 is LGHNA and CDR2 YSLEER. CDR3 sequence: CASSMVTTTNEQFF. CDR3 sequence (DNA): TGCGCCAGCAGCATGGTGACAACGACCAATGAGCAGTTCTTC.

Concerning this clone itself: Other DNA sequences within the sample encode an identical CDR3. This chain joins TRBV11-2 and TRBJ2-7, with TRBD1 identical over 8 bases. Germline V gives CDR1 SGHAT, CDR2 FQNNGV. The ends lost 6 bases at V and 4 bases at J; junction bases unmatched: 8. This CDR3 region has 14 residues. CDR3 loop: CASSLDRGSYEQYF. The CDR3 DNA reads as TGTGCCAGCAGTCTCGACAGGGGTTCTTACGAGCAGTACTTC.

The chain links TRBV29-1 to TRBJ2-7; perhaps TRBD2 as D (5 bases). The length of the CDR3 is 11 residues. The V end was cut by 4 bases, the J end by 5 bases, with 9 bases between. Germline CDR1 is SQVTM and CDR2 is ANQGSEA. CDR3 residues: CSVAVAHEQYF. The CDR3 DNA follows: TGCAGCGTTGCGGTAGCGCACGAGCAGTACTTC.